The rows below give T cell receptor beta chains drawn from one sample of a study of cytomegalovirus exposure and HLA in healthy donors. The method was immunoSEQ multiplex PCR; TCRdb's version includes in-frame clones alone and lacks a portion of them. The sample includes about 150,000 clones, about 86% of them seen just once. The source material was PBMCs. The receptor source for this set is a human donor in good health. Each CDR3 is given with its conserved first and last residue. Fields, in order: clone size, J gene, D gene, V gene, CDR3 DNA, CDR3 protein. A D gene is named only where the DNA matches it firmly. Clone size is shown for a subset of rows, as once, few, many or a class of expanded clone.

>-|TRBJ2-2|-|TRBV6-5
TGTGCCAGCAGTTACTCCATTTTTAACACCGGGGAGCTGTTTTTT
CASSYSIFNTGELFF
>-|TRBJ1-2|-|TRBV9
TGTGCCAGCACCCTAGGGGGGGAAAACTATGGCTACACCTTC
CASTLGGENYGYTF
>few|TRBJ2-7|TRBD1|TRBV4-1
TGCGCCAGCAGCCAAGCAGACAGGGGGCAATGGGAGCAGTACTTC
CASSQADRGQWEQYF
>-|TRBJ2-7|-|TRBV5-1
TGCGCCAGCAGCTTGTACAGTACCTACGAGCAGTACTTC
CASSLYSTYEQYF
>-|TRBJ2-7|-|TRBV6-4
TGTGCCAGCAGTCGGGACATAGGGTCAGACGAGCAGTACTTC
CASSRDIGSDEQYF
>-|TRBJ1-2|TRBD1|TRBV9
TGTGCCAGCAGCGTAGAAGGGGAAGGGGGCGTCTATGGCTACACCTTC
CASSVEGEGGVYGYTF
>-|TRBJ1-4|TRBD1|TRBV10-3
TGTGCCATCAGCGACGCCGGGACAGGGAAGGAAAAACTGTTTTTT
CAISDAGTGKEKLFF
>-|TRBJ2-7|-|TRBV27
TGTGCCAGCAGTTACCTAGCGTCCGCCTACGAGCAGTACTTC
CASSYLASAYEQYF
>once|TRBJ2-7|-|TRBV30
TGTGCCTGGAGTGTAGGAGGGAGCTCGGGGGAGCAGTACTTC
CAWSVGGSSGEQYF
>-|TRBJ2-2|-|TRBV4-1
TGCGCCAGCAGCCATGATCCCGGGATCGCCCCGAACACCGGGGAGCTGTTTTTT
CASSHDPGIAPNTGELFF
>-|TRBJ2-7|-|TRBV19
TGTGCCACTTCAATGGGGGCAGGGGCGTCCTACGAGCAGTACTTC
CATSMGAGASYEQYF
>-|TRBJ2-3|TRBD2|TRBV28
TGTGCCAGCAGTTCACCGGGGGGGGTAGGTAGGACAGATACGCAGTATTTT
CASSSPGGVGRTDTQYF
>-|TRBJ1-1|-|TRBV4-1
TGCGCCAGCAGCCAAGAACACGGGGTAGACACTGAAGCTTTCTTT
CASSQEHGVDTEAFF
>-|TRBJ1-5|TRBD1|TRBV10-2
TGCGCCAGCTGGACAGGGGGATTGGGCAATCAGCCCCAGCATTTT
CASWTGGLGNQPQHF
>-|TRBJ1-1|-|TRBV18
TGTGCCAGCTCACCAGACAGTTCCATGAACACTGAAGCTTTCTTT
CASSPDSSMNTEAFF
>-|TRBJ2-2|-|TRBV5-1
TGCGCCAGCAGCTTTCCGACTAACCTAAATCCCGGGGAGCTGTTTTTT
CASSFPTNLNPGELFF
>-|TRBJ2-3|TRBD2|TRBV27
TGTGCCAGCAGCCCGGAGACTAGCGTAACGGGATGGACAGATACGCAGTATTTT
CASSPETSVTGWTDTQYF
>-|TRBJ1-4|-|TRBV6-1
TGTGCCAGCAGTGTTACAGGGCACCCTAATGAAAAACTGTTTTTT
CASSVTGHPNEKLFF
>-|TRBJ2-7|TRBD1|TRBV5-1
TGCGCCAGCAGCTTGAGTGGGACAGGACGACGCCTCTCCTACGAGCAGTACTTC
CASSLSGTGRRLSYEQYF
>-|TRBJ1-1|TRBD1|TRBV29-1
TGCAGCGTAAGACAGGGAAGCCTGGCCGACACTGAAGCTTTCTTT
CSVRQGSLADTEAFF
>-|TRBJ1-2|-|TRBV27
TGTGCCAGCAGTTTATCGCGGGGACCGAGCGTTGGTGGCTACACCTTC
CASSLSRGPSVGGYTF
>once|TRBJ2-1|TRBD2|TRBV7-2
TGTGCCAGCAGCTTATGGGTTGGGGCTAGCGGGGACAATGAGCAGTTCTTC
CASSLWVGASGDNEQFF
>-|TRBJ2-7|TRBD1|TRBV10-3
TGTGCCATCAGTGAGGGCGGGACAGGGATTGAAGTGGGATACGAGCAGTACTTC
CAISEGGTGIEVGYEQYF
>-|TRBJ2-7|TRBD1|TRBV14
TGTGCCAGCAGCCAAGAGACGACAGGGGGACCCTACGAGCAGTACTTC
CASSQETTGGPYEQYF
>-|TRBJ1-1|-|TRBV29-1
TGCAGCGTGAGAGGGTTGGCCGCGAACACTGAAGCTTTCTTT
CSVRGLAANTEAFF